This T cell receptor beta chain was retrieved from a study of CD8 T cells in Susac syndrome. RNA was extracted with the RNeasy kit, and a quantity of 0.5 to 1 ug was reverse transcribed using random hexamers. Coverage of TCR beta CDR3 amplification by immunoSEQ multiplex PCR extended to 54 Vbeta and 13 Jbeta. One entry per CDR3 protein results from TCRdb running MiXCR on the immunoSEQ multiplex PCR reads. The repertoire holds roughly 130,000 distinct CDR3 sequences, roughly 94% seen once, with approximately 0.12% in the top ten. V was shortened by 1 base and J by 4 bases, with 12 bases between the two germline ends. The CDR3 has 15 amino acids. TEMRA cells were FACS-enriched, unlike CD8+ and CD4+ T cells, which were negatively isolated.

J is TRBJ2-3 and V is TRBV12-3 or TRBV12-4; maybe TRBD1 (5 bases). This receptor was obtained from a human donor with multiple sclerosis. The sample was CD4+ T cells from PBMCs. The CDR3 coding sequence is TGTGCCAGCAGTTTAGAAGGGGAAGGGCCAGATACGCAGTATTTT. Translated, it gives CASSLEGEGPDTQYF.